A selection of T cell receptor beta chains follows, all from one sample in a study of cytomegalovirus exposure and HLA in healthy donors. The table came from immunoSEQ multiplex PCR; TCRdb's copy has only in-frame clones and leaves some out. Among approximately 150,000 clones listed, around 80% were seen once. The sequenced sample was PBMCs. Receptor source: a man aged 40-55 years in good health and CMV-seronegative. CDR3s include the opening cysteine and the closing phenylalanine or tryptophan. The D gene is left open where the match is weak. Clone size appears in some rows only: once, few, many, or a class for an expanded clone.

>TRBD1|13|TRBV29-1|-|TRBJ2-1
CSVIRDSDNEQFF
TGCAGCGTCATCCGGGACAGTGACAATGAGCAGTTCTTC
>-|15|TRBV27|-|TRBJ1-2
CASSLSPGGGYGYTF
TGTGCCAGCAGTTTAAGTCCGGGGGGGGGATATGGCTACACCTTC
>TRBD2|15|TRBV10-3|-|TRBJ2-2
CAISEGTSRTGELFF
TGTGCCATCAGTGAGGGGACTAGCAGAACCGGGGAGCTGTTTTTT
>-|14|TRBV6-5|-|TRBJ2-7
CASSYAALGAEQYF
TGTGCCAGCAGTTACGCGGCTCTAGGTGCCGAGCAGTACTTC
>-|16|TRBV27|-|TRBJ2-6
CASSLWSGSGANVLTF
TGTGCCAGCAGTTTATGGTCAGGATCTGGGGCCAACGTCCTGACTTTC
>-|13|TRBV30|once|TRBJ2-5
CACSATSTETQYF
TGTGCCTGCTCCGCCACTAGTACCGAGACCCAGTACTTC
>TRBD2|20|TRBV14|-|TRBJ2-3
CASSHLKRPSGMLGTDTQYF
TGTGCCAGCAGCCACCTAAAACGACCTAGCGGGATGCTGGGCACAGATACGCAGTATTTT
>-|13|TRBV28|-|TRBJ1-4
CASRLGQIEKLFF
TGTGCCAGCAGGCTCGGACAGATAGAAAAACTGTTTTTT
>TRBD1|15|TRBV6-6|-|TRBJ2-7
CASNSRDRGWYEQYF
TGTGCCAGCAACTCCCGGGACAGGGGGTGGTACGAGCAGTACTTC
>-|10|TRBV29-1|-|TRBJ2-5
CSVGLETQYF
TGCAGCGTGGGCTTAGAGACCCAGTACTTC
>-|15|TRBV29-1|-|TRBJ2-6
CSVRVGRTGANGLTF
TGCAGCGTTCGGGTGGGGAGGACTGGGGCCAACGGCCTGACTTTC
>TRBD1|13|TRBV10-3|once|TRBJ1-1
CAITTGMLTEAFF
TGTGCCATTACGACAGGGATGTTGACTGAAGCTTTCTTT
>TRBD2|15|TRBV7-9|few|TRBJ2-1
CASSLRGTSYNEQFF
TGTGCCAGCAGCTTGCGGGGGACCTCCTACAATGAGCAGTTCTTC
>TRBD2|15|TRBV11-2|once|TRBJ2-4
CASSSLGLADLIQYF
TGTGCCAGCAGCTCCCTGGGACTAGCGGATCTCATTCAGTACTTC
>-|14|TRBV28|-|TRBJ2-7
CASSSSGYSYEQYF
TGTGCCAGCAGTTCTTCAGGGTATTCTTACGAGCAGTACTTC
>-|13|TRBV15|few|TRBJ2-3
CATSRDLADTQYF
TGTGCCACCAGCAGAGATCTTGCAGATACGCAGTATTTT
>TRBD1|15|TRBV5-4|-|TRBJ2-5
CASSRTGGEAETQYF
TGTGCCAGCAGCCGTACAGGGGGCGAGGCAGAGACCCAGTACTTC
>TRBD1|13|TRBV30|-|TRBJ2-7
CAWSRTGGGEQYF
TGTGCCTGGAGCCGGACAGGGGGTGGCGAGCAGTACTTC
>-|16|TRBV28|-|TRBJ1-5
CASSPTLGAGNQPQHF
TGTGCCAGCAGCCCGACACTCGGAGCGGGAAATCAGCCCCAGCATTTT